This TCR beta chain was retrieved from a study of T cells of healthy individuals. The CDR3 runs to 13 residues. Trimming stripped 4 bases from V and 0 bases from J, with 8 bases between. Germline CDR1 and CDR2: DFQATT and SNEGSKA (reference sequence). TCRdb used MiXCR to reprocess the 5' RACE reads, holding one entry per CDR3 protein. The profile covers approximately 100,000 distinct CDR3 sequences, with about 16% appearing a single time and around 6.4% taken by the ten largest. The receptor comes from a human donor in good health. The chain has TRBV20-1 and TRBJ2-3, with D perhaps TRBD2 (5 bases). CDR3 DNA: TGCAGTGCTAAACGGGGTAGCACAGATACGCAGTATTTT. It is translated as CSAKRGSTDTQYF.